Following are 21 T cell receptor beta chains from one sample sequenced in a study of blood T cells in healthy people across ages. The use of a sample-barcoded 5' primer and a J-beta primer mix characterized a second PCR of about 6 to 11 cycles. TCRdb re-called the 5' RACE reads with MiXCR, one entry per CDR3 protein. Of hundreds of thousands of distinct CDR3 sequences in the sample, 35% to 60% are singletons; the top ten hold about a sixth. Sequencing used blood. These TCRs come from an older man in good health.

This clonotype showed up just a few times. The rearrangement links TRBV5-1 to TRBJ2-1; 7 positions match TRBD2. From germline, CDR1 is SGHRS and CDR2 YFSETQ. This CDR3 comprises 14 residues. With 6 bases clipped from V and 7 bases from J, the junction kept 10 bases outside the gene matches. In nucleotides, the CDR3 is TGCGCCAGCATGATGGCGGGAGACCTAAATGAGCAGTTCTTC. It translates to CASMMAGDLNEQFF.

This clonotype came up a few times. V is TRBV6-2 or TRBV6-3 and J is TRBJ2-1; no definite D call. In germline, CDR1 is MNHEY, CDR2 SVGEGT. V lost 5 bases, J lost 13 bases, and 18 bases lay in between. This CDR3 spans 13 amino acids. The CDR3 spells CASSDPSNGLQFF. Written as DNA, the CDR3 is TGTGCCAGCAGTGACCCTTCGAATGGCCTCCAGTTCTTC.

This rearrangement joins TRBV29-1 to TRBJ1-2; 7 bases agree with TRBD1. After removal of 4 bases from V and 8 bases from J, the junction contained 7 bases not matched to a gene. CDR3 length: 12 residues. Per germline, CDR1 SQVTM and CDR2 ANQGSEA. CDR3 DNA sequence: TGCAGCGTTGGGGCAGGGGGGGACGGCTACACCTTC. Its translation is CSVGAGGDGYTF. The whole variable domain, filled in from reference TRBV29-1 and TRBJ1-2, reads SAVISQKPSRDICQRGTSLTIQCQVDSQVTMMFWYRQQPGQSLTLIATANQGSEATYESGFVIDKFPISRPNLTFSTLTVSNMSPEDSSIYLCSVGAGGDGYTFGSGTRLTVV.

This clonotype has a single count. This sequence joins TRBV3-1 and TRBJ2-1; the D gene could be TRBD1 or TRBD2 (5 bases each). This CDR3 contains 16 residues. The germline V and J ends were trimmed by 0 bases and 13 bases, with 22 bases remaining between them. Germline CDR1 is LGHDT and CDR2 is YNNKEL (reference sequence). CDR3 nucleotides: TGTGCCAGCAGCCAAGAGGGTTCGGCAGGGACCTCGTCCCAGTTCTTC. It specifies CASSQEGSAGTSSQFF.

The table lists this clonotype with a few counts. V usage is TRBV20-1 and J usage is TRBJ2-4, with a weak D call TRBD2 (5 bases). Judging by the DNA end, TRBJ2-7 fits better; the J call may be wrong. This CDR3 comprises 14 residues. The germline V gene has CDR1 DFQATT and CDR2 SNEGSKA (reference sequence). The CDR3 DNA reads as TGCAGTGCCGGCACGCGGGTGCTAGAGGGCGAGCAGTACTTC. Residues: CSAGTRVLEGEQYF.

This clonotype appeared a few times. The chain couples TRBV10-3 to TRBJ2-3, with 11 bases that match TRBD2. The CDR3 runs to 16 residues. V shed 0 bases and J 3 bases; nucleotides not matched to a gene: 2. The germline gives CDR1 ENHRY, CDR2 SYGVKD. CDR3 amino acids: CAISESIAGGTDTQYF. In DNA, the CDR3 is TGTGCCATCAGTGAGTCGATAGCGGGAGGGACAGATACGCAGTATTTT.

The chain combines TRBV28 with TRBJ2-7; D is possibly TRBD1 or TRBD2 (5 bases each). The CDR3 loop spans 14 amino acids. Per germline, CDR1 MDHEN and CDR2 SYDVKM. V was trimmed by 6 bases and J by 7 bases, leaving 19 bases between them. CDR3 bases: TGTGCCAGCAGCTTGGGACCCTCTAGAGGAGAGCAGTACTTC. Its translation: CASSLGPSRGEQYF.

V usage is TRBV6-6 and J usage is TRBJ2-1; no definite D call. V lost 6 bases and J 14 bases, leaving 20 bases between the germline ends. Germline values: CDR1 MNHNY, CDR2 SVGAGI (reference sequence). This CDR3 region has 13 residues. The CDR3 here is CASSRPAVGRKFF. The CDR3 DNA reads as TGTGCCAGCAGCCGACCCGCGGTGGGTCGAAAGTTCTTC.

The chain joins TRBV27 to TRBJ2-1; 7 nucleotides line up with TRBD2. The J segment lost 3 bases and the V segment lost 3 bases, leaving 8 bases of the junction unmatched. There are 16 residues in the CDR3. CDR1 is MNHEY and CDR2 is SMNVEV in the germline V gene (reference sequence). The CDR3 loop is CASSFTGTNLYNEQFF. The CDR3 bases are TGTGCCAGCAGTTTTACCGGGACTAACCTCTACAATGAGCAGTTCTTC.

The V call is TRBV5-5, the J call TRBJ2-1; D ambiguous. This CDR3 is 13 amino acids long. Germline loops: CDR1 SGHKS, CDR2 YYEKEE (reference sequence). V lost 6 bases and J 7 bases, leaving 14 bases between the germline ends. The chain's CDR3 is CASNLSVGNEQFF. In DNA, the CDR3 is TGTGCCAGCAACTTATCCGTAGGGAATGAGCAGTTCTTC.

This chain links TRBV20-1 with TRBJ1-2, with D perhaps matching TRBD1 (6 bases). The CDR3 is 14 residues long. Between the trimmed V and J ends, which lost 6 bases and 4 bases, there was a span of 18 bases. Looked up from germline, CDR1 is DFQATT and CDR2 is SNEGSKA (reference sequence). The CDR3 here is CSADTGTGIYGYTF. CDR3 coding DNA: TGCAGTGCCGATACAGGGACGGGGATCTATGGCTACACCTTC.

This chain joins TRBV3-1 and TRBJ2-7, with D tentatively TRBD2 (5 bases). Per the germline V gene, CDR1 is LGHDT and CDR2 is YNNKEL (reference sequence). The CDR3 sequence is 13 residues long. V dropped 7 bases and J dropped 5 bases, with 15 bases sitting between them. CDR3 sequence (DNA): TGTGCCAGCACCACCGAGGAGAGGGACGAGCAGTACTTC. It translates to CASTTEERDEQYF.

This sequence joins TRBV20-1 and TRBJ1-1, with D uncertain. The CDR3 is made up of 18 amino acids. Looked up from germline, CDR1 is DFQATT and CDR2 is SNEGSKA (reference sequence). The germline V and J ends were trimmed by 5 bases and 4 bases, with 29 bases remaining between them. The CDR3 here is CSAPPPTWGDGRSTEAFF. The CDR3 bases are TGCAGTGCTCCCCCACCGACGTGGGGTGACGGGAGGAGCACTGAAGCTTTCTTT.

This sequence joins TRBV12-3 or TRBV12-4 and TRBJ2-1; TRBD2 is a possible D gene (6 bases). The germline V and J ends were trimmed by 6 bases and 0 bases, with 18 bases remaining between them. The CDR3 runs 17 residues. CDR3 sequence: CASRATRGLGSYNEQFF. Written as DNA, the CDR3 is TGTGCCAGCAGAGCCACGCGGGGACTGGGCTCCTACAATGAGCAGTTCTTC.

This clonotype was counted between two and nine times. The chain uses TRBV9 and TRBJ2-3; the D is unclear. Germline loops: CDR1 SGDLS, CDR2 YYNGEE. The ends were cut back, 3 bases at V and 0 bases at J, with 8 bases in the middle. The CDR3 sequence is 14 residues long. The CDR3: CASSALLSTDTQYF. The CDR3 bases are TGTGCCAGCAGCGCATTGTTAAGCACAGATACGCAGTATTTT.

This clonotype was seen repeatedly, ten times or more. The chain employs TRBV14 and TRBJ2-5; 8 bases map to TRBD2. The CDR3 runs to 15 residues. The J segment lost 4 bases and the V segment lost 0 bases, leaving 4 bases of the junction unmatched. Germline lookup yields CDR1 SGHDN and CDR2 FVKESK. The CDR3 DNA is TGTGCCAGCAGCCAAGATGCCCTAGCGGGAGAGACCCAGTACTTC. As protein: CASSQDALAGETQYF.

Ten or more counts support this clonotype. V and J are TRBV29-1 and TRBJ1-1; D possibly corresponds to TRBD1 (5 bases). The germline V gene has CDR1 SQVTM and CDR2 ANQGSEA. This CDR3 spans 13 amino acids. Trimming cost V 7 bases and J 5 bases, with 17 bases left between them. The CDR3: CSAPHGGETEAFF. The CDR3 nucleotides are TGCAGCGCCCCCCACGGGGGAGAGACTGAAGCTTTCTTT.

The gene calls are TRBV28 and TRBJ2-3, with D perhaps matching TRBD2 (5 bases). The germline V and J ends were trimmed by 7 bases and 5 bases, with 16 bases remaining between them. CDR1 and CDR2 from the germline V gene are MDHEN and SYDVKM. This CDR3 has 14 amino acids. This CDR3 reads CASNPGSSLDTQYF. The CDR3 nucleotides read TGTGCCAGCAACCCGGGGTCAAGCTTAGATACGCAGTATTTT.

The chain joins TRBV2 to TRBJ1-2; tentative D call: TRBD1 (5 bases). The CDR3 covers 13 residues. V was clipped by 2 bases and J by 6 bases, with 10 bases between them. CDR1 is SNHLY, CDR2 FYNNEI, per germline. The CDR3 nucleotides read TGTGCCAGCAGTGAAATTAAGGGGAATGGCTACACCTTC. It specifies CASSEIKGNGYTF.

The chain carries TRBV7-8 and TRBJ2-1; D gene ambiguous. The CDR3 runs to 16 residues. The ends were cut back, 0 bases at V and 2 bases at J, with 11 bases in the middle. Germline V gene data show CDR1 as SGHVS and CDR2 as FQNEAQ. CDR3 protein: CASSLALVRPYNEQFF. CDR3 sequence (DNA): TGTGCCAGCAGCTTAGCCTTGGTTAGGCCCTACAATGAGCAGTTCTTC.

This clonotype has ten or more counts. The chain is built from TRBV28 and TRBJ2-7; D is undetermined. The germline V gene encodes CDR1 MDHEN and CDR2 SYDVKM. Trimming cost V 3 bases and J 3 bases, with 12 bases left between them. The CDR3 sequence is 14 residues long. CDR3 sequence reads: CASSFIGIVYEQYF. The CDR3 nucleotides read TGTGCCAGCAGTTTTATAGGGATTGTCTACGAGCAGTACTTC.